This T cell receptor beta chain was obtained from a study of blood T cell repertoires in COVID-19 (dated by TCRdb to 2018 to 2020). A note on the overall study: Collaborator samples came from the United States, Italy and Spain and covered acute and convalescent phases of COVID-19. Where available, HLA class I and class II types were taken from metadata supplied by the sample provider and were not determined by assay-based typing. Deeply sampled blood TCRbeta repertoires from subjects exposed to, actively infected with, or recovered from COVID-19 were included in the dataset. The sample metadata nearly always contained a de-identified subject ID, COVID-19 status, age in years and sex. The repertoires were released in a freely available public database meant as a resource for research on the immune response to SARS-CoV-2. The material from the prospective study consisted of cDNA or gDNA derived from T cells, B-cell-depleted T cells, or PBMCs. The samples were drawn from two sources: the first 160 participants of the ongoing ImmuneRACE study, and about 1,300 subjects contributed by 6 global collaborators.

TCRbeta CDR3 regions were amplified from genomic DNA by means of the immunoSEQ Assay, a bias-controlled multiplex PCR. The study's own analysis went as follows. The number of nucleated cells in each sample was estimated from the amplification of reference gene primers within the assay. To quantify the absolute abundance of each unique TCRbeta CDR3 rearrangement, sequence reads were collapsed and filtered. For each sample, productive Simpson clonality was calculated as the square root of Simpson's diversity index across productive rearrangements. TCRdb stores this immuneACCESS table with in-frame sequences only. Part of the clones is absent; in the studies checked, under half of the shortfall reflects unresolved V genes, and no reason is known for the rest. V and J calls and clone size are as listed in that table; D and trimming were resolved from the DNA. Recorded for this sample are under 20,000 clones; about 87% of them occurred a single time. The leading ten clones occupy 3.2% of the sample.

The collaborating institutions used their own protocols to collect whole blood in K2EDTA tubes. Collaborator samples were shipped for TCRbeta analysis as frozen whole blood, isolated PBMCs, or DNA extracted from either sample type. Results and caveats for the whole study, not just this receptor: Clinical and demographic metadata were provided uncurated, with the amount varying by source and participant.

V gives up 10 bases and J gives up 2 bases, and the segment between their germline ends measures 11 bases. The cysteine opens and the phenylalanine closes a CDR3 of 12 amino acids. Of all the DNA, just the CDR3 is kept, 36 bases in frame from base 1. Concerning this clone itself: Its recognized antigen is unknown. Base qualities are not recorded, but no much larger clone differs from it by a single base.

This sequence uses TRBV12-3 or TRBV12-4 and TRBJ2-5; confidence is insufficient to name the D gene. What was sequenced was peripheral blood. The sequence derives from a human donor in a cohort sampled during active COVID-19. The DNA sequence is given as TGTGCCATCCGAATCGGGCAAGAGACCCAGTACTTC. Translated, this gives CAIRIGQETQYF.